This T cell receptor beta chain was recovered during a study of response to subunit inactivated influenza vaccine. The CDR3 covers 14 residues. V was clipped by 4 bases and J by 0 bases, with 13 bases between them. The germline V gene encodes CDR1 DFQATT and CDR2 SNEGSKA (reference sequence). Concerning this clonotype: No antigen is known for it.

Study results and limitations: Every seasonal influenza vaccination brings in few new T cells, the authors suggested.

TCRdb reanalysed the RT-PCR reads using MiXCR and keeps one entry per CDR3 protein. The sample lists 450,000 to 600,000 distinct CDR3 sequences, 7.5% to 8.5% seen once, with approximately 13% in the top ten. The chain recombines TRBV20-1 with TRBJ2-7; tentatively, D is TRBD1 (6 bases). This sequence was found in a man between 50 and 69 years old who received an inactivated influenza vaccine. This material consisted of PBMCs from blood, taken roughly 24 months after vaccination. The CDR3: CSATDSFSSYEQYF. CDR3 sequence (DNA): TGCAGTGCTACGGACAGTTTTAGCTCCTACGAGCAGTACTTC.